Following are 5 T cell receptor beta chains from one sample sequenced in a study of T cells after yellow fever vaccination. TCRdb re-called the 5' RACE reads with MiXCR, one entry per CDR3 protein. Of approximately 300,000 distinct CDR3 sequences in the sample, 13% were seen once. The starting material was CD4+ T cells sorted from PBMCs, obtained 45 days after the yellow fever booster vaccination. The receptor set was obtained from a man between 25 and 39 years old who received the YFV17D yellow fever vaccine.

This clonotype was counted between two and nine times. The chain is built from TRBV24-1 and TRBJ2-1, with TRBD2 matching 13 bases. Germline V lookup: CDR1 KGHDR, CDR2 SFDVKD. V lost 3 bases to trimming and J lost 4 bases; unmatched junction nucleotides: 2. The CDR3 contains 16 residues. The CDR3 bases are TGTGCCACCAGTGATACTAGCGGGAGGGGGTACAATGAGCAGTTCTTC. It translates to CATSDTSGRGYNEQFF.

This clonotype was picked up a small number of times. The V call is TRBV29-1, the J call TRBJ2-3; TRBD2 aligns across 7 bases. The V gene's germline CDR1 is SQVTM and CDR2 ANQGSEA. The CDR3 totals 13 residues. The V segment lost 7 bases and the J segment 2 bases; nucleotides outside the gene matches: 6. The CDR3 coding sequence is TGCAGCGCCGATAGCGGGCCCACAGATACGCAGTATTTT. This gives the protein CSADSGPTDTQYF.

This clonotype has only a few counts. The CDR3 sequence: CASSRDRGSTEAFF. The CDR3 nucleotides are TGTGCCAGCAGCCGGGACAGGGGGAGCACTGAAGCTTTCTTT. The V call is TRBV7-2, the J call TRBJ1-1; 11 bases are shared with TRBD1. This CDR3 region has 14 residues. V was clipped by 5 bases and J by 4 bases; unmatched bases: 3. In germline, CDR1 is SGHTA, CDR2 FQGNSA.

This clonotype appeared a few times. V gene TRBV5-5 combines with J gene TRBJ2-3; the D is unclear. Germline values: CDR1 SGHKS, CDR2 YYEKEE (reference sequence). V lost 4 bases to trimming and J lost 2 bases, with 17 bases between them. The CDR3 has 16 amino acids. CDR3 sequence: CASSGGFGEVTDTQYF. In DNA form, the CDR3 reads TGTGCCAGCAGCGGCGGCTTTGGCGAAGTCACAGATACGCAGTATTTT.

This clonotype was seen a few times. V usage is TRBV7-2 and J usage is TRBJ2-3, with unresolved D. The germline V gene has CDR1 SGHTA and CDR2 FQGNSA. The ends were cut back, 10 bases at V and 0 bases at J, with 11 bases in the middle. The CDR3 covers 13 residues. DNA of the CDR3: TGTGCCAATCGACCCCCTAGCACAGATACGCAGTATTTT. Protein product: CANRPPSTDTQYF.